Sequencing of this T cell receptor beta chain was carried out in a study of CD8 T cells in ankylosing spondylitis. Comments on this clonotype: This could be a read error, since a much larger clone is one nucleotide away.

TCRdb processed the 5' RACE reads anew with MiXCR; each CDR3 protein has one entry. The sample carries roughly 180,000 distinct CDR3 sequences, roughly 13% recorded once. Sequenced input: blood, either unsorted or a sorted T cell fraction (not recorded which). The TCR comes from a female donor with ankylosing spondylitis or in good health (not recorded which).

CDR3 DNA: TGTGCCAGCAGTCCGGGACAGGAGACCTTCCCAGATACGCAGTATTTT. As protein: CASSPGQETFPDTQYF. The chain employs TRBV28 and TRBJ2-3, with 8 bases aligning to TRBD1. Trimming cost V 5 bases and J 4 bases; bases outside gene matches: 11. CDR3 length: 16 residues. In germline, CDR1 is MDHEN, CDR2 SYDVKM.